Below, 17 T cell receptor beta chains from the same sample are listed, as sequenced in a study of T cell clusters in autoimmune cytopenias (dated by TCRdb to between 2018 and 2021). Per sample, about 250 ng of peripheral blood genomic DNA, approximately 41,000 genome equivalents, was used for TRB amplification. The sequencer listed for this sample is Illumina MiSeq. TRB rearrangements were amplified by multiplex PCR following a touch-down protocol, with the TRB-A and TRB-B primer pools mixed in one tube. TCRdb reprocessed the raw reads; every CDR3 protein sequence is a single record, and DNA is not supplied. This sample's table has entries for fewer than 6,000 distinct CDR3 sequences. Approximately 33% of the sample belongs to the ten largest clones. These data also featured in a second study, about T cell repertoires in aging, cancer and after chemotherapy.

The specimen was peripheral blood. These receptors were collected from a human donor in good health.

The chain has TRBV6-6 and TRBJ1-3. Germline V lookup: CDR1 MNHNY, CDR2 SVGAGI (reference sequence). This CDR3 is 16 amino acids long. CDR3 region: CASSPLRRGAGNTIYF.

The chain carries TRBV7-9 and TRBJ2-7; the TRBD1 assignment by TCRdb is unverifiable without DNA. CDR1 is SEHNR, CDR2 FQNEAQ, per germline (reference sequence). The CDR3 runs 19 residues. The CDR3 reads CASSLGSGGTQGSTYEQYF.

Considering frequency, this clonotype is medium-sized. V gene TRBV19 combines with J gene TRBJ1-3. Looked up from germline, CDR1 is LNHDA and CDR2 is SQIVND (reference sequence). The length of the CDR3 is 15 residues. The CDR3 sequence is CASSIGVQGGNTIYF. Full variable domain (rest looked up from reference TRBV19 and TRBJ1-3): DGGITQSPKYLFRKEGQNVTLSCEQNLNHDAMYWYRQDPGQGLRLIYYSQIVNDFQKGDIAEGYSVSREKKESFPLTVTSAQKNPTAFYLCASSIGVQGGNTIYFGEGSWLTVV.

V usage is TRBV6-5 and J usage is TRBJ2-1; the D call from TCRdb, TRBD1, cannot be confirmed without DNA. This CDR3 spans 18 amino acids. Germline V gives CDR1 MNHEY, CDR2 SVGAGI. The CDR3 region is CASSYSPSAGEGYNEQFF.

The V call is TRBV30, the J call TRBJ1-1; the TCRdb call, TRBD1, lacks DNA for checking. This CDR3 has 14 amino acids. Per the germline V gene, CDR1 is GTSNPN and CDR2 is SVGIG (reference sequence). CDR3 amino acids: CAWSVGGPNTEAFF.

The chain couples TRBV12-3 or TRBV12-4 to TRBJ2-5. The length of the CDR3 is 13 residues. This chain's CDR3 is CASSLASLETQYF.

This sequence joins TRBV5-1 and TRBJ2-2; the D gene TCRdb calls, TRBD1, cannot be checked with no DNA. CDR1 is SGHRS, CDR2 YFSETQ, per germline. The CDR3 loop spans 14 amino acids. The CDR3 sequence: CASSLSGAGGELFF.

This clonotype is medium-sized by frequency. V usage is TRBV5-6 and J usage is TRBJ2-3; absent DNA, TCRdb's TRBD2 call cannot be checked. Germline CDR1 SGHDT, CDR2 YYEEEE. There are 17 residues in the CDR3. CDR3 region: CASSFLGLAASTDTQYF.

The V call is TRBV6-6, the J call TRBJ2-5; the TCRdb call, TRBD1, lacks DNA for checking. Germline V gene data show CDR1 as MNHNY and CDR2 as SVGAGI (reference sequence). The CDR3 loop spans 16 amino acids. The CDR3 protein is CASTTGQGTEKETQYF.

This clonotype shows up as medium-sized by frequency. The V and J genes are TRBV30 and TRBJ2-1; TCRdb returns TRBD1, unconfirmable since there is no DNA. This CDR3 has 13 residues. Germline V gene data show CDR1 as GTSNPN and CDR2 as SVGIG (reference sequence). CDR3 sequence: CAWSPGLRIEQFF.

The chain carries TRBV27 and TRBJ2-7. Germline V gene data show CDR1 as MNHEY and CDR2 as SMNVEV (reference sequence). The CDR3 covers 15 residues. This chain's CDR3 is CASSLLGGGSYEQYF.

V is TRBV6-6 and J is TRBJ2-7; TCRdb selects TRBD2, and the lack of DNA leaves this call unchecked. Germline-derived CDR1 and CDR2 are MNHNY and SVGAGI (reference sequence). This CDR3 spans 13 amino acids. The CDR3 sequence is CASSFSGRNEQYF.

CDR3 sequence reads: CASSPDPQGALFF. The chain is built from TRBV18 and TRBJ1-4; the TRBD1 assignment by TCRdb is unverifiable without DNA. Germline values: CDR1 KGHSH, CDR2 LQKENI. The CDR3 sequence is 13 residues long.

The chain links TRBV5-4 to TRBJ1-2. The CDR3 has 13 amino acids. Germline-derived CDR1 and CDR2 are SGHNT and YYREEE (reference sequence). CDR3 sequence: CASSMDNTYGYTF.

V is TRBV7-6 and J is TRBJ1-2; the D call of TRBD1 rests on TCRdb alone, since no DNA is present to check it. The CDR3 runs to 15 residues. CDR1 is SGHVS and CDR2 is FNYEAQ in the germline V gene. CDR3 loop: CASRPTGTGGYGYTF.

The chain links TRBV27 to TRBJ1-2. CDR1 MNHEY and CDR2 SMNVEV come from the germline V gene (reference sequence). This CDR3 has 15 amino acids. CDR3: CASSLRYRGSYGYTF.

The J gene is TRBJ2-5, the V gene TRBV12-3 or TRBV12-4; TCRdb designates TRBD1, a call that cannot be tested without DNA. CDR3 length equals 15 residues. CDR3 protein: CASTFDRYGGETQYF.